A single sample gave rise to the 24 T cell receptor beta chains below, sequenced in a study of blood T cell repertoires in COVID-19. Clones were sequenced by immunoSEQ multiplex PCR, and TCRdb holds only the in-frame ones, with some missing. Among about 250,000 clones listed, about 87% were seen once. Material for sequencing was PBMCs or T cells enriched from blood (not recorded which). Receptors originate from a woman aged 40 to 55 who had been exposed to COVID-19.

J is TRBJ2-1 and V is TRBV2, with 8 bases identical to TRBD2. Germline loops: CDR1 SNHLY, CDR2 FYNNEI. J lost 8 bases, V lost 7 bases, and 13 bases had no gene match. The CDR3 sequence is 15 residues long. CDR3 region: CASTAQGLGLDEQFF. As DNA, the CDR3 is TGTGCCAGCACCGCCCAGGGACTAGGGTTGGATGAGCAGTTCTTC.

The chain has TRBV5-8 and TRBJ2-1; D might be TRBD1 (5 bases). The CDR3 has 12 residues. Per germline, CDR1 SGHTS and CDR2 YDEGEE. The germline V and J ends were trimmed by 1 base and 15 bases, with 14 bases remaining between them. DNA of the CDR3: TGTGCCAGCAGCTTGAGGACACCCTGGTGGTTCTTC. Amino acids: CASSLRTPWWFF.

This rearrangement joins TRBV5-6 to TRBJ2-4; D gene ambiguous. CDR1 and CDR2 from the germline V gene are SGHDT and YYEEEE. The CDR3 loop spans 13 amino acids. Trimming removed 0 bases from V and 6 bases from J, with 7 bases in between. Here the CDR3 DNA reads TGTGCCAGCAGCTTGGAGCAACCAAACATTCAGTACTTC. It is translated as CASSLEQPNIQYF. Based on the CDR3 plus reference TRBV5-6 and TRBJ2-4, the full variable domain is DAGVTQSPTHLIKTRGQQVTLRCSPKSGHDTVSWYQQALGQGPQFIFQYYEEEERQRGNFPDRFSGHQFPNYSSELNVNALLLGDSALYLCASSLEQPNIQYFGAGTRLSVL.

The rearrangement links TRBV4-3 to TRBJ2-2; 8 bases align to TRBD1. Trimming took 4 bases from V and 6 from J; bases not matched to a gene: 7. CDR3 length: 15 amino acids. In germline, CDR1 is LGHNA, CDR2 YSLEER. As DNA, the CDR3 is TGCGCCAGCAGCCCGATGACAGGGGAGGCCGGGGAGCTGTTTTTT. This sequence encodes CASSPMTGEAGELFF.

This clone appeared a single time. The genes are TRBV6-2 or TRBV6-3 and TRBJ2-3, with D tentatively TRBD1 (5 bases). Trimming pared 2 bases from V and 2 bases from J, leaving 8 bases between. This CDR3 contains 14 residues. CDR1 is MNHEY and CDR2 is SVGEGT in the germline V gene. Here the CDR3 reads CASSYAGHTDTQYF. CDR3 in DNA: TGTGCCAGCAGTTACGCAGGACACACAGATACGCAGTATTTT.

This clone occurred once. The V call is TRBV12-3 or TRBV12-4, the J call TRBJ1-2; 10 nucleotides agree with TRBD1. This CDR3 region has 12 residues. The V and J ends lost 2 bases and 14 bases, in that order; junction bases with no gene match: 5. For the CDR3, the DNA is TGTGCCAGCAGTTTACGGGACAGGGGTCGAACCTTC. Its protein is CASSLRDRGRTF.

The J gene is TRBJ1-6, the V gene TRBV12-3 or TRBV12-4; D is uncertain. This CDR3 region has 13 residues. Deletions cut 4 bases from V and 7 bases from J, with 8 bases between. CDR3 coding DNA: TGTGCCAGCAGTTACCTGGAGAATTCACCCCTCCACTTT. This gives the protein CASSYLENSPLHF.

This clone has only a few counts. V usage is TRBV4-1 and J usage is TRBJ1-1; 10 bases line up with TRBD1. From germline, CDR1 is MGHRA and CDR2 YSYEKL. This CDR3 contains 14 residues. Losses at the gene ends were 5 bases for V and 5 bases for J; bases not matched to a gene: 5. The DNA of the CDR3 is TGCGCCAGCAGCAGAGACAGGGGGCAGACTGAAGCTTTCTTT. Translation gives CASSRDRGQTEAFF.

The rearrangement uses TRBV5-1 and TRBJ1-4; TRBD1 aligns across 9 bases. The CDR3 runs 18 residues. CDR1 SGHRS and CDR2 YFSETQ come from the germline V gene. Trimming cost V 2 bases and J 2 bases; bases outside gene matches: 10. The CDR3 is CASSLTGTGFWTNEKLFF. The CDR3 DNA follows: TGCGCCAGCAGCTTAACCGGGACAGGGTTTTGGACTAATGAAAAACTGTTTTTT.

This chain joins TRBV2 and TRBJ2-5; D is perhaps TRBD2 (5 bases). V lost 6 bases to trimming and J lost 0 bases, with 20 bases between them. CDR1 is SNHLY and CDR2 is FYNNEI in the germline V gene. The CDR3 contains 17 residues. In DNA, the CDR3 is TGTGCCAGCAGCCCAGTCCCGGGATCTTCGTACCAAGAGACCCAGTACTTC. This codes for CASSPVPGSSYQETQYF.

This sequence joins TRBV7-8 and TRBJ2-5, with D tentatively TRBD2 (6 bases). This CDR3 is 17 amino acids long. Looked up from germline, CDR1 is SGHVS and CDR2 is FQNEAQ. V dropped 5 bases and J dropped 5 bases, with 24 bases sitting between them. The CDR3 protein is CASSPTQGLQLWETQYF. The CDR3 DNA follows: TGTGCCAGCAGCCCCACCCAGGGACTTCAACTTTGGGAGACCCAGTACTTC.

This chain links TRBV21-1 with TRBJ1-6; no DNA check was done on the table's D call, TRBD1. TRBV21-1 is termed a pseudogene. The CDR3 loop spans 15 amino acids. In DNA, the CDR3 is TGTGCCAGCAGCGGAAGGACAGCAGATAATTCACCCCTCCACTTT. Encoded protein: CASSGRTADNSPLHF.

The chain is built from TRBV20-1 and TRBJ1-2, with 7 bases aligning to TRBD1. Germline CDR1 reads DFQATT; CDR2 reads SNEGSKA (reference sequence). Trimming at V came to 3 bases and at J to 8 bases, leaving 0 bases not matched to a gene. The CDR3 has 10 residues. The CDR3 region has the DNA TGCAGTGCTAGGACAGGGGGCTACACCTTC. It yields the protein CSARTGGYTF.

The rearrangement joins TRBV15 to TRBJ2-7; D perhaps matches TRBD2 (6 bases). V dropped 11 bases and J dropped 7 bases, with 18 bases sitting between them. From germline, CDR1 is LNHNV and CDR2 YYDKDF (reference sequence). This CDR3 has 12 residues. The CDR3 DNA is TGTGCCGCTGGGCGGGGCCCAGGGGAGCAGTACTTC. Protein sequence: CAAGRGPGEQYF.

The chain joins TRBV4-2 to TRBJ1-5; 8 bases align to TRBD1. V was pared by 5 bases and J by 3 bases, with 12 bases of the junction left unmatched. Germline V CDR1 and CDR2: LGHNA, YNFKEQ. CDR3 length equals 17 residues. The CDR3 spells CASSDKRQGPINQPQHF. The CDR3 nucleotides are TGTGCCAGCAGCGATAAACGACAGGGGCCGATCAATCAGCCCCAGCATTTT.

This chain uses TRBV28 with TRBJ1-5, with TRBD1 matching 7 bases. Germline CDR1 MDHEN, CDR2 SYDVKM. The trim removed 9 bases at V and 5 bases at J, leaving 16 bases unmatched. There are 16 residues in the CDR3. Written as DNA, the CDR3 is TGTGCCAGTCTGAGTTGGGTACAGGGGTGGGATCAGCCCCAGCATTTT. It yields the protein CASLSWVQGWDQPQHF.

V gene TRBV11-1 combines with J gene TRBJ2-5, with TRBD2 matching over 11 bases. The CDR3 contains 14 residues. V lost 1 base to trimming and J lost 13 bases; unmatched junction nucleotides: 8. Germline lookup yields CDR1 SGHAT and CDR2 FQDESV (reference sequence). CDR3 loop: CASSLEPTSGVSYF. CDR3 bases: TGTGCCAGCAGCTTAGAGCCGACTAGCGGGGTATCGTACTTC.

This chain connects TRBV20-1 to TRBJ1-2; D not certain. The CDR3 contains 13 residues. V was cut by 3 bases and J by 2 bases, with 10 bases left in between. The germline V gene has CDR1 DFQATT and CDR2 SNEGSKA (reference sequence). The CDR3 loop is CSASSGGNYGYTF. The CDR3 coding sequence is TGCAGTGCTAGTTCCGGAGGGAACTATGGCTACACCTTC.

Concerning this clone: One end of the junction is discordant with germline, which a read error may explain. CDR3 bases: TGTGCCAGCAGCCAGGATACAGGGGATAATCAGCCCCAGCATTTT. It codes for CASSQDTGDNQPQHF. The rearrangement joins TRBV5-1 to TRBJ1-5, with 7 bases lining up with TRBD1. Looked up from germline, CDR1 is SGHRS and CDR2 is YFSETQ. The CDR3 loop spans 15 amino acids.

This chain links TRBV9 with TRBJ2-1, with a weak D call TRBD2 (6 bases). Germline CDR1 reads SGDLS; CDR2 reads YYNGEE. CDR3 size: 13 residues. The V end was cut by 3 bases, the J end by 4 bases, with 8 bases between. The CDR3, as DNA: TGTGCCAGCAGCGGGGGGGTTTACAATGAGCAGTTCTTC. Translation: CASSGGVYNEQFF.

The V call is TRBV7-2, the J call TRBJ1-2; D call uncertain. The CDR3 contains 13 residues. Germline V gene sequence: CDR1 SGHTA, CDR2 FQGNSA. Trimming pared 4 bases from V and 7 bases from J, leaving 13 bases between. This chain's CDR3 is CASSSLLRAGYTF. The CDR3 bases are TGTGCCAGCAGCTCACTTCTGAGGGCTGGCTACACCTTC.

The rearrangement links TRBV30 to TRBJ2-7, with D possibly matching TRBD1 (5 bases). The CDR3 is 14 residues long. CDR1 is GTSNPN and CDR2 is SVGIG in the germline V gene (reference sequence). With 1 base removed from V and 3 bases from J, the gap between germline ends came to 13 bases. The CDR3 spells CAWSAPDSYYEQYF. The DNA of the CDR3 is TGTGCCTGGAGTGCCCCTGACAGTTACTACGAGCAGTACTTC.

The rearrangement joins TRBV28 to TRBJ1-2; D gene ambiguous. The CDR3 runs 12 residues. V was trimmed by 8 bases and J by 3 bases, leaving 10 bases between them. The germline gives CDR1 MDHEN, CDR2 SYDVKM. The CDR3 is CASHGDHYGYTF. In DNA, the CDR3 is TGTGCCAGCCACGGAGACCACTATGGCTACACCTTC.

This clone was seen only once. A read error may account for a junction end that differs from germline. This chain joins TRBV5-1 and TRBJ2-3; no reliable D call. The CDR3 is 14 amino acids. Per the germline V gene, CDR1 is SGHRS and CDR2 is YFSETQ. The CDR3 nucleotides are TGTGCCAGCAGCTTGCAGGCTACAGCAGATACGCAGTATTTT. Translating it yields CASSLQATADTQYF.